These T cell receptor beta chains were read from a single sample in a study of identical twins. One entry per CDR3 protein, called by TCRdb with MiXCR from the 5' RACE reads. The sample yields 250,000 or so distinct CDR3 sequences, 6% to 8.5% seen once. The sample was also reused in another study, on yellow fever vaccine responses in identical twins.

The specimen sequenced was CD8+ T cells sorted from blood. The receptors were sampled from a woman aged 18-29 years in good health. Each CDR3 is given with its conserved first and last residue. D genes are given only for firm matches.

v_call: TRBV20-1
d_call: .
cdr3_aa: CCAPLSYSGAPYEQYF

v_call: TRBV7-7
d_call: TRBD1
cdr3_aa: CASSPWDRGGETQYF

v_call: TRBV5-6
d_call: .
cdr3_aa: CASSLRVGPNTGELFF

v_call: TRBV7-9
d_call: .
cdr3_aa: CASSLTGADQPQHF

v_call: TRBV20-1
d_call: .
cdr3_aa: CSARDAESSTDTQYF

v_call: TRBV7-2
d_call: .
cdr3_aa: CASSFGPRGNQPQHF

v_call: TRBV2
d_call: .
cdr3_aa: CASSRDSSNTGELFF

v_call: TRBV7-6
d_call: .
cdr3_aa: CASSLGRSLGMDEQFF

v_call: TRBV10-2
d_call: TRBD1
cdr3_aa: CASMVTGKYEQYF

v_call: TRBV29-1
d_call: .
cdr3_aa: CSVLGGRPTEAFF

v_call: TRBV12-3/TRBV12-4
d_call: TRBD1
cdr3_aa: CASSFVRGLDTQYF

v_call: TRBV4-1
d_call: .
cdr3_aa: CASSQEAGETANTEAFF

v_call: TRBV4-1
d_call: TRBD2
cdr3_aa: CASSQEVGLGGRREGGGELFF

v_call: TRBV12-3/TRBV12-4
d_call: TRBD1
cdr3_aa: CASSPRGQVGNSPLHF

v_call: TRBV7-6
d_call: .
cdr3_aa: CASSPRLNTEAFF

v_call: TRBV28
d_call: .
cdr3_aa: CASTPGGLQETQYF

v_call: TRBV27
d_call: .
cdr3_aa: CASTGAATDTQYF

v_call: TRBV24-1
d_call: .
cdr3_aa: CATSDLQGGYNEQFF

v_call: TRBV5-1
d_call: TRBD1
cdr3_aa: CASSSRLSPEGGSYNEQFF

v_call: TRBV2
d_call: .
cdr3_aa: CASISQASYEQYF

v_call: TRBV5-1
d_call: TRBD1
cdr3_aa: CASSLAGGFAEAFF

v_call: TRBV12-3/TRBV12-4
d_call: TRBD1
cdr3_aa: CASSWRQGALETQYF

v_call: TRBV7-9
d_call: TRBD2
cdr3_aa: CASSSGIAGGFYNEQFF

v_call: TRBV5-1
d_call: .
cdr3_aa: CASSLDFGSNEQYF

v_call: TRBV28
d_call: .
cdr3_aa: CASSTGVQLFF

v_call: TRBV12-3/TRBV12-4
d_call: TRBD2
cdr3_aa: CASSFLGTSAYNEQFF

v_call: TRBV9
d_call: .
cdr3_aa: CASGVPFGGYEQYF

v_call: TRBV3-1
d_call: TRBD2
cdr3_aa: CASSQGGLAGKNEQFF

v_call: TRBV7-8
d_call: .
cdr3_aa: CASAKSGGGSYEQYF

v_call: TRBV27
d_call: TRBD1
cdr3_aa: CASSSAGQGTYEQYF

v_call: TRBV25-1
d_call: .
cdr3_aa: CASSDRYSYEQYF

v_call: TRBV7-2
d_call: .
cdr3_aa: CASSLEASGRSIQYF

v_call: TRBV18
d_call: .
cdr3_aa: CASSPQDTVNEQFF

v_call: TRBV9
d_call: TRBD2
cdr3_aa: CASSLGEREAPADTQYF

v_call: TRBV4-1
d_call: .
cdr3_aa: CASSQVATGNEQFF

v_call: TRBV12-3/TRBV12-4
d_call: TRBD2
cdr3_aa: CASSFTPGTSGRVNNEQFF

v_call: TRBV12-3/TRBV12-4
d_call: TRBD1
cdr3_aa: CASIRTGGNTIYF

v_call: TRBV12-3/TRBV12-4
d_call: .
cdr3_aa: CASSSPRVYEQYF

v_call: TRBV7-3
d_call: .
cdr3_aa: CASSPGAGWTDTQYF

v_call: TRBV7-6
d_call: .
cdr3_aa: CATRGHLVLPNTGELFF

v_call: TRBV4-2
d_call: TRBD1
cdr3_aa: CASSPNRGLLLEAFF

v_call: TRBV11-2
d_call: .
cdr3_aa: CASSLEGFNQPQHF

v_call: TRBV12-3/TRBV12-4
d_call: TRBD1
cdr3_aa: CASSLTGFYEQYF

v_call: TRBV5-6
d_call: .
cdr3_aa: CASSLESWETQYF

v_call: TRBV4-1
d_call: TRBD1
cdr3_aa: CASGQGYTEAFF

v_call: TRBV7-6
d_call: .
cdr3_aa: CASRVAVSSTDTQYF

v_call: TRBV6-1
d_call: .
cdr3_aa: CAGVSGTSYGYTF

v_call: TRBV5-1
d_call: TRBD1
cdr3_aa: CASSFDRDTTGELFF

v_call: TRBV2
d_call: TRBD2
cdr3_aa: CASSGGLAGGPYNEQFF

v_call: TRBV6-4
d_call: TRBD2
cdr3_aa: CASEILGGLEGLLYEQYF

v_call: TRBV29-1
d_call: .
cdr3_aa: CSVEVDSPYEQYF

v_call: TRBV2
d_call: TRBD1
cdr3_aa: CASSDRQGRGTDTQYF

v_call: TRBV19
d_call: .
cdr3_aa: CASSSGFVQPQHF

v_call: TRBV12-3/TRBV12-4
d_call: .
cdr3_aa: CASSSVAKNIQYF

v_call: TRBV3-1
d_call: .
cdr3_aa: CASSQDLAGSYNEQFF

v_call: TRBV3-1
d_call: .
cdr3_aa: CASSQDEGNYGYTF

v_call: TRBV3-1
d_call: .
cdr3_aa: CASSHLGEQYF

v_call: TRBV7-9
d_call: TRBD2
cdr3_aa: CASSLASSGGRGEQFF

v_call: TRBV4-1
d_call: TRBD2
cdr3_aa: CASSQEPGGGTGELFF